This record concerns one T cell receptor beta chain sequence. As yet, its antigen is unknown. The data are from a study of T cell responses to AZD1222 COVID-19 vaccine. The study's findings and limits: The span of vaccine-associated CD4 TCRs extended across spike, with dominance at 160-218 and 743-854.

TCRdb's table, derived via immunoSEQ multiplex PCR, lists solely in-frame clones and lacks some. Among tens of thousands of clones listed, around 86% were seen once. The TCR comes from an adult in good health. The source was peripheral blood, collected on day 0 of AZD1222 vaccination.

The CDR3 sequence: CASSFRGVHEQYF. Here the CDR3 DNA reads TGTGCCAGCAGTTTCCGTGGGGTCCACGAGCAGTACTTC. The chain joins TRBV12-3 or TRBV12-4 to TRBJ2-7; D gene uncertain. The CDR3 contains 13 residues. The V and J ends lost 3 bases and 5 bases respectively, with 11 bases between them.